Listed below are T cell receptor beta chains from one sample, sequenced in a study of T cell changes during pregnancy in multiple sclerosis. Measured with immunoSEQ multiplex PCR; TCRdb has only the in-frame clones, and not every one. The data contain 75,000 to 90,000 clones, more than 90% of them singletons. The sequencing here drew on CD4+ T cells from peripheral blood mononuclear cells, taken before pregnancy. These receptors all come from a female donor with multiple sclerosis, enrolled in a pregnancy study. Both conserved end residues are trimmed from each CDR3. The order of the fields is V gene, CDR3 protein.

V: TRBV6-6; CDR3: ASSLQGADTGELF
V: TRBV18; CDR3: ASSPSIAGNSYNEQF
V: TRBV4-2; CDR3: ASSPRRDTSNQPQH
V: TRBV28; CDR3: ATRVGFFSNQPQH
V: TRBV10-3; CDR3: AISPLAPLTDTQY
V: TRBV7-2; CDR3: ASSGTGGTTEAF
V: TRBV5-4; CDR3: ASSLAGRETQY
V: TRBV7-9; CDR3: ASSLEQVNQPQH
V: TRBV30; CDR3: AWTGTSGGYT
V: TRBV28; CDR3: ASSSPGGTSNEKLF
V: TRBV5-1; CDR3: ASSLLPVAQPQH
V: TRBV4-1; CDR3: ASSQDLRNTEAF
V: TRBV5-4; CDR3: ASSLAGGDGYT
V: TRBV30; CDR3: AWSGSSNQPQH
V: TRBV5-1; CDR3: ASSLGLHENTEAF
V: TRBV7-2; CDR3: ASSLVVAGGSYEQY
V: TRBV2; CDR3: ASSPRLSNQPQH
V: TRBV4-1; CDR3: ASSLLGPREAKNIQY
V: TRBV2; CDR3: ASSGAFGGRTEAF
V: TRBV9; CDR3: ASSVASGPYNEQF
V: TRBV7-9; CDR3: ASSLLAGKGEQY
V: TRBV21-1; CDR3: ASSTKFTGMCITEAF
V: TRBV30; CDR3: AWSVSGTFTYEQY
V: TRBV25-1; CDR3: ASMGQGNTGELF
V: TRBV27; CDR3: ASSFPDQPQH
V: TRBV5-4; CDR3: ASSLGRRLPHNEQF
V: TRBV7-8; CDR3: ASSLSQVYGYT
V: TRBV7-2; CDR3: ASTLDRVNTEAF
V: TRBV6-6; CDR3: ASSYATGGNEKLF
V: TRBV4-1; CDR3: ASSQRGSYNSPLH
V: TRBV7-7; CDR3: ASSPGTGRRQETQY
V: TRBV6-1; CDR3: ASNNDQPQH
V: TRBV7-9; CDR3: ASRLQENTEAF
V: TRBV6-1; CDR3: ASSEVFFRFGGQINSPLH
V: TRBV2; CDR3: ASSDDSPQTDTQY
V: TRBV19; CDR3: ASSTPAGPTDTQY
V: TRBV2; CDR3: ASGQTLSSYNSPLH
V: TRBV5-1; CDR3: ASRAGTGAYEQY
V: TRBV28; CDR3: ASSFGSRGITEQF
V: TRBV11-2; CDR3: ASSPTSGEREQY
V: TRBV30; CDR3: AWSSLAGGYNEQF
V: TRBV7-8; CDR3: ASSLVPGQGSNEQF
V: TRBV5-1; CDR3: ASSHWGSGSANTGELF
V: TRBV7-8; CDR3: ASSLRVGLAGGSYEQY